A single sample is the source of the 24 T cell receptor beta chains below, sequenced in a study of control samples from healthy donors and cancer patients. Measured with immunoSEQ multiplex PCR; TCRdb has only the in-frame clones, and not every one. Seen here are 150,000 to 200,000 clones, roughly 92% observed once, and the top ten hold over 1.1%. The sample consisted of blood. The source of these receptors is a young man in good health.

This sequence joins TRBV5-4 and TRBJ1-6; TRBD1 is a possible D gene (5 bases). V was shortened by 2 bases and J by 6 bases, with 15 bases between the two germline ends. CDR1 is SGHNT, CDR2 YYREEE, per germline (reference sequence). CDR3 length: 16 amino acids. As DNA, the CDR3 is TGTGCCAGCAGCTTCAACGTCGGGGCTGGTAATTCACCCCTCCACTTT. It translates to CASSFNVGAGNSPLHF.

This chain joins TRBV10-3 and TRBJ2-3; D gene uncertain. V was pared by 6 bases and J by 2 bases, with 15 bases between. CDR1 and CDR2 from the germline V gene are ENHRY and SYGVKD. The CDR3 runs to 15 residues. CDR3 DNA: TGTGCCATCAGCGAGGACGGAACGTACACAGATACGCAGTATTTT. This translates into CAISEDGTYTDTQYF.

This clone came up once. The CDR3 region is CAISGRASGANVLTF. For the CDR3, the DNA is TGTGCCATCAGTGGTAGGGCCTCTGGGGCCAACGTCCTGACTTTC. The V gene is TRBV10-3, the J gene TRBJ2-6; D is uncertain. V gave up 4 bases and J gave up 0 bases, with 7 bases separating them. CDR3 length equals 15 residues. Germline V lookup: CDR1 ENHRY, CDR2 SYGVKD.

V and J are TRBV6-2 or TRBV6-3 and TRBJ1-5, with a tentative D call TRBD1 (6 bases). The V and J ends lost 5 bases and 2 bases respectively, with 16 bases between them. Germline CDR1 reads MNHEY; CDR2 reads SVGEGT. CDR3 length: 16 amino acids. The CDR3 sequence is CASSVSQGQGNQPQHF. The CDR3 nucleotides read TGTGCCAGCAGTGTATCCCAGGGGCAGGGCAATCAGCCCCAGCATTTT.

This chain uses TRBV27 with TRBJ2-7; D uncertain. V lost 3 bases and J 7 bases, leaving 4 bases between the germline ends. Germline loops: CDR1 MNHEY, CDR2 SMNVEV (reference sequence). This CDR3 is 10 amino acids long. DNA for the CDR3: TGTGCCAGCAGTTTGAGGGAGCAGTACTTC. Translating it yields CASSLREQYF.

J is TRBJ1-5 and V is TRBV19; a weak D match, TRBD1 (5 bases). V was clipped by 7 bases and J by 7 bases, with 20 bases between them. Germline assignment: CDR1 LNHDA and CDR2 SQIVND (reference sequence). The CDR3 runs to 15 residues. CDR3 sequence: CASTPGVRFEQPQHF. The CDR3 bases are TGTGCCAGTACCCCGGGGGTTCGGTTTGAACAGCCCCAGCATTTT.

The chain uses TRBV30 and TRBJ1-1; 7 bases match TRBD1. This CDR3 has 13 residues. From germline, CDR1 is GTSNPN and CDR2 SVGIG (reference sequence). V lost 5 bases to trimming and J lost 6 bases; unmatched junction nucleotides: 9. DNA of the CDR3: TGTGCCTGGGCATCTGTGAGGGGGCCTGAAGCTTTCTTT. Amino acids: CAWASVRGPEAFF.

V is TRBV10-3 and J is TRBJ1-4; D unclear. The ends were cut back, 7 bases at V and 2 bases at J, with 5 bases in the middle. Germline CDR1 and CDR2: ENHRY and SYGVKD. The CDR3 totals 12 residues. The DNA for the CDR3 is TGTGCCATCAACAGTACTAATGAAAAACTGTTTTTT. Translating gives CAINSTNEKLFF.

The chain is built from TRBV28 and TRBJ1-2; no definite D call. Trimming removed 7 bases from V and 1 base from J, with 4 bases in between. CDR1 MDHEN and CDR2 SYDVKM come from the germline V gene. The CDR3 covers 11 residues. The CDR3 bases are TGTGCCAGCACGGGTAACTATGGCTACACCTTC. Protein product: CASTGNYGYTF.

The chain combines TRBV19 with TRBJ2-1; tentative D call: TRBD1 (6 bases). The CDR3 has 18 amino acids. Germline CDR1 and CDR2: LNHDA and SQIVND (reference sequence). Trimming removed 3 bases at V and 0 bases at J, with 18 bases between. The CDR3, as DNA: TGTGCCAGTAGTATCAGAGCCAGGGGCCTAAGCTCCTACAATGAGCAGTTCTTC. Translated: CASSIRARGLSSYNEQFF.

This chain links TRBV11-2 with TRBJ1-1, with D perhaps TRBD1 (6 bases). The germline gives CDR1 SGHAT, CDR2 FQNNGV. V lost 5 bases, J lost 4 bases, and 17 bases lay in between. The CDR3 totals 15 residues. The CDR3 DNA reads as TGTGCCAGCAGCAAACAAGGGGGATGGGGCACTGAAGCTTTCTTT. Amino acid sequence: CASSKQGGWGTEAFF.

This clone was seen once. This rearrangement joins TRBV27 to TRBJ2-3; D assignment may be TRBD1 or TRBD2 (5 bases each). Germline assignment: CDR1 MNHEY and CDR2 SMNVEV (reference sequence). Trimming cost V 3 bases and J 5 bases, with 18 bases left between them. The CDR3 covers 16 residues. The CDR3 here is CASSLGRTQEVDTQYF. The CDR3 DNA sequence: TGTGCCAGCAGTTTGGGGCGGACTCAGGAGGTAGATACGCAGTATTTT.

The chain combines TRBV2 with TRBJ2-2; tentatively, D is TRBD1 (7 bases). Germline CDR1 is SNHLY and CDR2 is FYNNEI. Trimming pared 7 bases from V and 4 bases from J, leaving 13 bases between. The CDR3 consists of 14 residues. The CDR3 is CASMLRDSTGELFF. The CDR3 DNA reads as TGTGCCAGCATGCTGCGGGACAGCACCGGGGAGCTGTTTTTT.

This clone was recorded only once. The rearrangement uses TRBV4-1 and TRBJ1-3; D is ambiguous. This CDR3 comprises 15 residues. The germline V gene has CDR1 MGHRA and CDR2 YSYEKL. V lost 0 bases to trimming and J lost 4 bases, with 10 bases between them. CDR3 region: CASSQETGLGNTIYF. The CDR3 DNA sequence: TGCGCCAGCAGCCAAGAGACCGGCCTGGGAAACACCATATATTTT.

The V and J genes are TRBV7-6 and TRBJ1-5, with D possibly TRBD1 on 6 matching bases. V was cut by 4 bases and J by 0 bases, with 13 bases left in between. The CDR3 sequence is 16 residues long. Germline V gives CDR1 SGHVS, CDR2 FNYEAQ. The CDR3 DNA is TGTGCCAGCAGCTCTAGGGGGACGGATAGCAATCAGCCCCAGCATTTT. Encoded protein: CASSSRGTDSNQPQHF. Variable domain in full (rest from reference TRBV7-6 and TRBJ1-5): GAGVSQSPRYKVTKRGQDVALRCDPISGHVSLYWYRQALGQGPEFLTYFNYEAQQDKSGLPNDRFSAERPEGSISTLTIQRTEQRDSAMYRCASSSRGTDSNQPQHFGDGTRLSIL.

The rearrangement uses TRBV28 and TRBJ2-7; 9 nucleotides agree with TRBD1. CDR3 size: 14 residues. The germline V gene encodes CDR1 MDHEN and CDR2 SYDVKM. With 3 bases clipped from V and 6 bases from J, the junction kept 6 bases outside the gene matches. The chain's CDR3 is CASSFGQGQGEQYF. The CDR3, as DNA: TGTGCCAGCAGTTTCGGCCAGGGACAGGGCGAGCAGTACTTC. Filled out from reference TRBV28 and TRBJ2-7, the complete variable domain reads DVKVTQSSRYLVKRTGEKVFLECVQDMDHENMFWYRQDPGLGLRLIYFSYDVKMKEKGDIPEGYSVSREKKERFSLILESASTNQTSMYLCASSFGQGQGEQYFGPGTRLTVT.

The V call is TRBV7-2, the J call TRBJ2-2; the match to TRBD1 covers 7 bases. This CDR3 is 14 amino acids long. Trimming cost V 4 bases and J 8 bases; bases outside gene matches: 7. Germline CDR1 SGHTA, CDR2 FQGNSA. The DNA of the CDR3 is TGTGCCAGCAGCTCAGGGGGACAACGAGGGGAGCTGTTTTTT. It yields the protein CASSSGGQRGELFF.

The chain links TRBV27 to TRBJ1-2; 9 nucleotides agree with TRBD1. Germline lookup yields CDR1 MNHEY and CDR2 SMNVEV (reference sequence). The length of the CDR3 is 17 residues. V was clipped by 6 bases and J by 3 bases; unmatched bases: 14. DNA for the CDR3: TGTGCCAGCAGCTCCCGGACAGGGGCCGCCCCCGACTATGGCTACACCTTC. Translating gives CASSSRTGAAPDYGYTF.

The CDR3 protein is CASSVVRSVEQYF. In nucleotides, the CDR3 is TGTGCCAGCAGCGTAGTCCGATCCGTCGAGCAGTACTTC. The chain uses TRBV9 and TRBJ2-7, with D hard to call. Trimming took off 0 bases at V and 6 bases at J, with 10 bases between the two ends. The CDR3 is 13 amino acids. The germline V gene encodes CDR1 SGDLS and CDR2 YYNGEE.

The chain has TRBV12-3 or TRBV12-4 and TRBJ2-7, with unresolved D. V dropped 6 bases and J dropped 2 bases, with 8 bases sitting between them. The CDR3 has 12 residues. CDR3 loop: CASSRRTYEQYF. Here the CDR3 DNA reads TGTGCCAGCAGCCGTCGGACCTACGAGCAGTACTTC.

The rearrangement uses TRBV9 and TRBJ1-1, with D possibly matching TRBD1 (6 bases). The CDR3 consists of 14 residues. V was cut by 0 bases and J by 5 bases, with 11 bases left in between. Germline V lookup: CDR1 SGDLS, CDR2 YYNGEE. Here the CDR3 reads CASSVAPQGTEAFF. CDR3 bases: TGTGCCAGCAGCGTAGCCCCACAGGGAACTGAAGCTTTCTTT.

The CDR3 here is CASSLGLASADTQYF. The CDR3 DNA sequence: TGTGCCAGCAGCTTGGGACTAGCAAGTGCAGATACGCAGTATTTT. The rearrangement uses TRBV5-4 and TRBJ2-3, with TRBD2 identical over 7 bases. The V gene end was trimmed by 0 bases and the J gene end by 4 bases; junction bases not matched to a gene: 5. Looked up from germline, CDR1 is SGHNT and CDR2 is YYREEE (reference sequence). This CDR3 is 15 amino acids long.

The genes are TRBV5-4 and TRBJ2-4; a weak D match, TRBD1 (5 bases). Germline values: CDR1 SGHNT, CDR2 YYREEE (reference sequence). The CDR3 sequence is 15 residues long. Trimming removed 3 bases at V and 0 bases at J, with 10 bases between. CDR3 residues: CASSSGREAKNIQYF. The CDR3 coding sequence is TGTGCCAGCAGCTCAGGCAGGGAAGCCAAAAACATTCAGTACTTC. The whole variable domain, filled in from reference TRBV5-4 and TRBJ2-4, reads ETGVTQSPTHLIKTRGQQVTLRCSSQSGHNTVSWYQQALGQGPQFIFQYYREEENGRGNFPPRFSGLQFPNYSSELNVNALELDDSALYLCASSSGREAKNIQYFGAGTRLSVL.

The CDR3 DNA reads TGTGCCAGCAGCGGTCAGGGCGTCCAACGGTATAATTCACCCCTCCACTTT. This translates into CASSGQGVQRYNSPLHF. V and J are TRBV2 and TRBJ1-6, with D possibly matching TRBD1 (5 bases). The CDR3 has 17 amino acids. The V and J ends lost 6 bases and 4 bases respectively, with 19 bases between them. Germline V gene lookup returns CDR1 SNHLY and CDR2 FYNNEI.